This TCR beta chain was observed in a study of OX40 agonist ivuxolimab in advanced cancers. Of note for this clone: The same CDR3 is also encoded by other DNA sequences in this sample.

The trim removed 3 bases at V and 7 bases at J, leaving 3 bases unmatched. The CDR3 length is 15 residues. Germline V gene lookup returns CDR1 SGDLS and CDR2 YYNGEE. The method was immunoSEQ multiplex PCR; TCRdb's version includes in-frame clones alone and lacks a portion of them. The profile shows around 140,000 clones, less than 95% of them singletons. The source is an adult with an advanced solid tumor such as melanoma, head and neck, liver or kidney cancer. This specimen consisted of CD4+ or CD8+ T cells sorted from blood, obtained in a trial of the OX40 agonist ivuxolimab. The V and J genes are TRBV9 and TRBJ2-1; TRBD2 aligns across 14 bases. The CDR3 protein is CASSAGTSGRNEQFF. Here the CDR3 DNA reads TGTGCCAGCAGCGCAGGGACTAGCGGGAGAAATGAGCAGTTCTTC. The whole variable domain, remainder taken from reference TRBV9 and TRBJ2-1, is DSGVTQTPKHLITATGQRVTLRCSPRSGDLSVYWYQQSLDQGLQFLIQYYNGEERAKGNILERFSAQQFPDLHSELNLSSLELGDSALYFCASSAGTSGRNEQFFGPGTRLTVL.